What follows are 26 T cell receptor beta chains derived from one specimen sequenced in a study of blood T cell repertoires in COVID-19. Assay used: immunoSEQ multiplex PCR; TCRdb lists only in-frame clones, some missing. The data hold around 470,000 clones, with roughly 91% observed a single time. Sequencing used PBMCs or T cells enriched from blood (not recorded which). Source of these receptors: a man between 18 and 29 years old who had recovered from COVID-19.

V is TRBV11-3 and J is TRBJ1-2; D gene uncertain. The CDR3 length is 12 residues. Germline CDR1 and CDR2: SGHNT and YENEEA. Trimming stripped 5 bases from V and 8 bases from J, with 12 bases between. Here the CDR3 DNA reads TGTGCCAGCAGCCCCGGCCGGAGAGGCTACACCTTC. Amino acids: CASSPGRRGYTF.

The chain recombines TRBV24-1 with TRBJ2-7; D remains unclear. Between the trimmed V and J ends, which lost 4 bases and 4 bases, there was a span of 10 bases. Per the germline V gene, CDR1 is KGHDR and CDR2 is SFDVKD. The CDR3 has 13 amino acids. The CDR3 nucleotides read TGTGCCACCAGTGACTCGGGTGGATACGAGCAGTACTTC. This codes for CATSDSGGYEQYF.

CDR3 loop: CASSRNRGPGNTEAFF. Written as DNA, the CDR3 is TGTGCCAGTAGCCGCAACAGGGGTCCTGGGAACACTGAAGCTTTCTTT. The chain carries TRBV19 and TRBJ1-1; TRBD1 matches at 7 bases. CDR3 size: 16 residues. The trim removed 6 bases at V and 1 base at J, leaving 11 bases unmatched. Germline V CDR1 and CDR2: LNHDA, SQIVND (reference sequence).

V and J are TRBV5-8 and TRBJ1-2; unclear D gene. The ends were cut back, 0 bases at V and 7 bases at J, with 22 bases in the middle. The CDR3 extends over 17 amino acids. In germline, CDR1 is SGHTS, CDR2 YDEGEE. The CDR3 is CASSLVRAGSAEGGYTF. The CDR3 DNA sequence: TGTGCCAGCAGCTTGGTTAGGGCGGGATCTGCCGAAGGTGGCTACACCTTC.

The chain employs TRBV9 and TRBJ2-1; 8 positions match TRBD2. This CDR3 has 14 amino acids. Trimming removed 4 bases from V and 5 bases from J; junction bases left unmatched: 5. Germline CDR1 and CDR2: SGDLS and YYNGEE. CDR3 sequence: CASSSSGKNNEQFF. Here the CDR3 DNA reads TGTGCCAGCAGCAGTAGCGGGAAAAACAATGAGCAGTTCTTC.

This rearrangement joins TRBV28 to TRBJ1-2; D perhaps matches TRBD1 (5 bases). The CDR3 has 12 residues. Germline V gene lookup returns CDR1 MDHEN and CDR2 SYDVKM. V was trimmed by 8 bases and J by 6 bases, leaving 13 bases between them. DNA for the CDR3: TGTGCCAGCTCCGTGACAGCAGATGGCTACACCTTC. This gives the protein CASSVTADGYTF.

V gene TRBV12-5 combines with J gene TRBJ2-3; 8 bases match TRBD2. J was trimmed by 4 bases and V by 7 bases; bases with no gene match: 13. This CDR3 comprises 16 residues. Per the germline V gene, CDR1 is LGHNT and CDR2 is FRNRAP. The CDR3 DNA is TGTGCTAGTGCCTCCCCGGGAGGGAGTGACCCAGATACGCAGTATTTT. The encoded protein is CASASPGGSDPDTQYF. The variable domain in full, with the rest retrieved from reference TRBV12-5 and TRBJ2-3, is DARVTQTPRHKVTEMGQEVTMRCQPILGHNTVFWYRQTMMQGLELLAYFRNRAPLDDSGMPKDRFSAEMPDATLATLKIQPSEPRDSAVYFCASASPGGSDPDTQYFGPGTRLTVL.

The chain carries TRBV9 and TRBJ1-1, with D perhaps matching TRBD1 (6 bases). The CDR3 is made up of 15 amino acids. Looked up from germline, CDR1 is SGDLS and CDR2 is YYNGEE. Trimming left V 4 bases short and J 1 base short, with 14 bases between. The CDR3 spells CASSPQPDRNTEAFF. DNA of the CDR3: TGTGCCAGCAGCCCCCAACCGGACAGGAACACTGAAGCTTTCTTT.

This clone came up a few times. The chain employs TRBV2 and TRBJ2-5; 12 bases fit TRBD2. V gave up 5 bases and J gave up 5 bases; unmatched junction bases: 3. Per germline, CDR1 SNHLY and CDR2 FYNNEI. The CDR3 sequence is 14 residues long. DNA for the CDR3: TGTGCCAGCAGTCGACTAGCGGGAGTCGAGACCCAGTACTTC. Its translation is CASSRLAGVETQYF.

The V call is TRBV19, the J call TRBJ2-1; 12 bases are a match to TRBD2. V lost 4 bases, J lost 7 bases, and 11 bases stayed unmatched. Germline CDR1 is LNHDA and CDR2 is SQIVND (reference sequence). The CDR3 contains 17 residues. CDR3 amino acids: CASSKGLAGGQGNEQFF. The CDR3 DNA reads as TGTGCCAGTAGTAAAGGGCTAGCGGGGGGGCAGGGGAATGAGCAGTTCTTC. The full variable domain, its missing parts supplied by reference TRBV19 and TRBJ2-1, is DGGITQSPKYLFRKEGQNVTLSCEQNLNHDAMYWYRQDPGQGLRLIYYSQIVNDFQKGDIAEGYSVSREKKESFPLTVTSAQKNPTAFYLCASSKGLAGGQGNEQFFGPGTRLTVL.

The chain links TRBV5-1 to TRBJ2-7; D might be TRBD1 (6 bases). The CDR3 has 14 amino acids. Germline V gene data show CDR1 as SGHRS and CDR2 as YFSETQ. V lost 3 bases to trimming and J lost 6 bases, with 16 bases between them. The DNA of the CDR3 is TGCGCCAGCAGCTCCTCGGACAGCGGCGGCGAGCAGTACTTC. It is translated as CASSSSDSGGEQYF.

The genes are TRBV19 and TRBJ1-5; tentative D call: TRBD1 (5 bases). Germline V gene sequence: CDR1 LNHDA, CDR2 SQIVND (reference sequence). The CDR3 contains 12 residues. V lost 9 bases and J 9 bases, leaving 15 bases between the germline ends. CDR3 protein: CASAQDQGPQHF. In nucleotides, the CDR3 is TGTGCCAGCGCACAGGACCAGGGGCCCCAGCATTTT. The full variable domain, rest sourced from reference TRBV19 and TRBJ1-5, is DGGITQSPKYLFRKEGQNVTLSCEQNLNHDAMYWYRQDPGQGLRLIYYSQIVNDFQKGDIAEGYSVSREKKESFPLTVTSAQKNPTAFYLCASAQDQGPQHFGDGTRLSIL.

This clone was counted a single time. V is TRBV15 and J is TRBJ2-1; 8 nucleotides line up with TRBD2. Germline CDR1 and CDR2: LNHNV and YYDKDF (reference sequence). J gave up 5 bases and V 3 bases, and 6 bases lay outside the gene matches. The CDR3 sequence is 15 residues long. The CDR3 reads CATSSGTRGDNEQFF. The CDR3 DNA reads TGTGCCACCAGCAGCGGGACTAGGGGGGACAATGAGCAGTTCTTC.

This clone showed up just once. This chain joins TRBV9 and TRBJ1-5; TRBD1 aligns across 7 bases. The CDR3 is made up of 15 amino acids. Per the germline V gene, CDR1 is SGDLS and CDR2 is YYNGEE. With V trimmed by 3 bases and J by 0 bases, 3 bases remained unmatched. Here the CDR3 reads CASSETGYSNQPQHF. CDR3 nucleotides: TGTGCCAGCAGCGAGACAGGGTATAGCAATCAGCCCCAGCATTTT.

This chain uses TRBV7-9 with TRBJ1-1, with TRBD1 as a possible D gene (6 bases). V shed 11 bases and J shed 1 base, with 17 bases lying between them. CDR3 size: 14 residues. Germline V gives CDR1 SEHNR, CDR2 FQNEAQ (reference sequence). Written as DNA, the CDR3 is TGTGCCTCACGGTGGCAGGGACAGAACACTGAAGCTTTCTTT. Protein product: CASRWQGQNTEAFF.

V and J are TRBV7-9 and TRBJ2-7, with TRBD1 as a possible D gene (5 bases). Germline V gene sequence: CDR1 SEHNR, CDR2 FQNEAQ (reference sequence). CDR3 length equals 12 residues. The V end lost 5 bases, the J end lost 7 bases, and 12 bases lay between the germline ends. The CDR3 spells CASSIQGFEQYF. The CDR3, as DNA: TGTGCCAGCAGCATTCAGGGATTTGAGCAGTACTTC.

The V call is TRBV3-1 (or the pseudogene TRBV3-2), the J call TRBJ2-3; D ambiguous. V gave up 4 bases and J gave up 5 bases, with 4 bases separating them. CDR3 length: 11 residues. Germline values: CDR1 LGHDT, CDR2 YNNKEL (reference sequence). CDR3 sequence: CASSPGDTQYF. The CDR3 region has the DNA TGTGCCAGCAGCCCAGGAGATACGCAGTATTTT.

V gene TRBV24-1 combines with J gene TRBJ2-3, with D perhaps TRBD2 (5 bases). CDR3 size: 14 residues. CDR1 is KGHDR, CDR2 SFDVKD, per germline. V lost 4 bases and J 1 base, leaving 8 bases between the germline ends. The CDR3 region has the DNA TGTGCCACCAGTGAAATGGAGGGCACAGATACGCAGTATTTT. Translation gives CATSEMEGTDTQYF.

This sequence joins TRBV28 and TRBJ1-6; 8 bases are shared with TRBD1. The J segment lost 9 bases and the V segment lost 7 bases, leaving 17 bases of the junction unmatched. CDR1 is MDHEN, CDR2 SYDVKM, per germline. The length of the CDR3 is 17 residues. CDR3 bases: TGTGCCAGCATTACCGGGACCGGGACAGGCGTAGGTTCACCCCTCCACTTT. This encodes CASITGTGTGVGSPLHF.

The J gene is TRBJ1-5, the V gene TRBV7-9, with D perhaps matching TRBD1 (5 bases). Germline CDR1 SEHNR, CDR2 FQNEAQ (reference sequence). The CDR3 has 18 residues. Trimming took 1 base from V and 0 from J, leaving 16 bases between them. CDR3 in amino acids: CASSLVGGSTSSNQPQHF. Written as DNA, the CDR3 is TGTGCCAGCAGCTTAGTGGGGGGGAGTACTTCTAGCAATCAGCCCCAGCATTTT.

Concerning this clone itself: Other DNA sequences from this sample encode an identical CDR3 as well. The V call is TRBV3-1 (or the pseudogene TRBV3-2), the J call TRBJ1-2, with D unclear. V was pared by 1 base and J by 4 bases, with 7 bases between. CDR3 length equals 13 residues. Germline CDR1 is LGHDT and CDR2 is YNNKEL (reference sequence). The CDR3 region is CASSQGQVYGYTF. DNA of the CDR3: TGTGCCAGCAGCCAAGGGCAGGTCTATGGCTACACCTTC.

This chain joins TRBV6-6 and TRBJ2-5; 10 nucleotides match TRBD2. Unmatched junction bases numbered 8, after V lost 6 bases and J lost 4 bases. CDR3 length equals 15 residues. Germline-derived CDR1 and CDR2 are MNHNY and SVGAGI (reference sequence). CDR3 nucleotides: TGTGCCAGCAGCCCACGCGGGACTAGCGCAGAGACCCAGTACTTC. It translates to CASSPRGTSAETQYF.

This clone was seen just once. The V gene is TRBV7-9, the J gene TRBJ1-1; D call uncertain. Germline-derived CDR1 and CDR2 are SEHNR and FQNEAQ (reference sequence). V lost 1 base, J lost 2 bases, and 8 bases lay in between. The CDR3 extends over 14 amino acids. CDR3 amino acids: CASSLEAGNTEAFF. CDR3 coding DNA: TGTGCCAGCAGCTTAGAGGCGGGAAACACTGAAGCTTTCTTT.

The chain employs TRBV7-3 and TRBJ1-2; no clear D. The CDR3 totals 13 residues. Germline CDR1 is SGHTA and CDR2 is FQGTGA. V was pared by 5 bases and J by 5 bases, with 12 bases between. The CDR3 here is CASSREGGYGYTF. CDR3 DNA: TGTGCCAGCAGCCGCGAGGGCGGTTATGGCTACACCTTC.

The CDR3 DNA reads TGTGCCAGCAGCCCCACTCTCGGGGGGGCACGGGCTGAAGCTTTCTTT. Translation gives CASSPTLGGARAEAFF. V gene TRBV11-2 combines with J gene TRBJ1-1, with D tentatively TRBD1 (6 bases). The ends were cut back, 5 bases at V and 6 bases at J, with 22 bases in the middle. The germline gives CDR1 SGHAT, CDR2 FQNNGV. The length of the CDR3 is 16 residues.

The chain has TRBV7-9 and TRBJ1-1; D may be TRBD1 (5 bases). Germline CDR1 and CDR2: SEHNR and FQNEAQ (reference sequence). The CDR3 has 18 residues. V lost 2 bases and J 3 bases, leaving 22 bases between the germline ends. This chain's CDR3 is CASSLTARAGPFHTEAFF. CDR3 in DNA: TGTGCCAGCAGCTTAACGGCAAGAGCAGGGCCCTTCCACACTGAAGCTTTCTTT.